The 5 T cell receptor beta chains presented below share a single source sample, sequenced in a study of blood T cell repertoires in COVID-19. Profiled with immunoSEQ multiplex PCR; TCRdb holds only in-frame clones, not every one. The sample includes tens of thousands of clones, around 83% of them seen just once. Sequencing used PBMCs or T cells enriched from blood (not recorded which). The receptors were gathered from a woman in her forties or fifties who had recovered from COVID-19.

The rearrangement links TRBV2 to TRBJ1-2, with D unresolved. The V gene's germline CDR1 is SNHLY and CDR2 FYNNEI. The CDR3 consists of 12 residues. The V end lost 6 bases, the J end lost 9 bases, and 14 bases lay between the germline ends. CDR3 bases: TGTGCCAGCAGAGTTGGCGGCTCCCGCTACACCTTC. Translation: CASRVGGSRYTF. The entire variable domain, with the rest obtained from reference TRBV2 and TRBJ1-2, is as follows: EPEVTQTPSHQVTQMGQEVILRCVPISNHLYFYWYRQILGQKVEFLVSFYNNEISEKSEIFDDQFSVERPDGSNFTLKIRSTKLEDSAMYFCASRVGGSRYTFGSGTRLTVV.

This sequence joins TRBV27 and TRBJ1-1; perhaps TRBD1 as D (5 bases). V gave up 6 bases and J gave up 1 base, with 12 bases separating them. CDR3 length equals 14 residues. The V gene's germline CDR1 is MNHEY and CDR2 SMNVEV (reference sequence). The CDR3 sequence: CASRPGGGNTEAFF. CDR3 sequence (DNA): TGTGCCAGCAGGCCCGGGGGGGGGAACACTGAAGCTTTCTTT.

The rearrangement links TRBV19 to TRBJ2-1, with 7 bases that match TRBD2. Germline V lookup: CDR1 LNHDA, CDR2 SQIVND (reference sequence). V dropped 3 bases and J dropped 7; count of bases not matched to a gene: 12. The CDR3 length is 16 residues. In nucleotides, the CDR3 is TGTGCCAGTAGTATTTCCGGGGCGGGGGTTAGTAATGAGCAGTTCTTC. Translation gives CASSISGAGVSNEQFF.

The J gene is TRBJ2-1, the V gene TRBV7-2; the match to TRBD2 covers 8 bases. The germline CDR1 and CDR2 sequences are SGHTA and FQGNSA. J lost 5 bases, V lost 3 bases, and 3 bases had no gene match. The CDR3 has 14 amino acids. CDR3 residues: CASSLGLGNNEQFF. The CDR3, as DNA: TGTGCCAGCAGCTTGGGACTAGGAAACAATGAGCAGTTCTTC.

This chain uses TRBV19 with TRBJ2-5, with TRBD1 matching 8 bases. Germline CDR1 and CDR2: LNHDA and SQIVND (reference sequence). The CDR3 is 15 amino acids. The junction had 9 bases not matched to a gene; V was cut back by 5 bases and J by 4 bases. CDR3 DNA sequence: TGTGCCAGTAGTCCGAGGACAGGGTATCTAGAGACCCAGTACTTC. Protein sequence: CASSPRTGYLETQYF.